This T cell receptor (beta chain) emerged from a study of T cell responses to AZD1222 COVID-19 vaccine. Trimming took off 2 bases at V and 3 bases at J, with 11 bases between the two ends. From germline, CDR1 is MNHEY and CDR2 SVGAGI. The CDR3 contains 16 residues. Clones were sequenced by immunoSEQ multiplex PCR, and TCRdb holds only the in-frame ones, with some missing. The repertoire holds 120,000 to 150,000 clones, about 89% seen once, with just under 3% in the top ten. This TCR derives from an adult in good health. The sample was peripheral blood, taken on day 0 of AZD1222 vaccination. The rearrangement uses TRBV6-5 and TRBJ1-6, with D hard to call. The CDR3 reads CASSYPTRGYNSPLHF. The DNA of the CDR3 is TGTGCCAGCAGTTACCCGACGCGGGGCTATAATTCACCCCTCCACTTT.